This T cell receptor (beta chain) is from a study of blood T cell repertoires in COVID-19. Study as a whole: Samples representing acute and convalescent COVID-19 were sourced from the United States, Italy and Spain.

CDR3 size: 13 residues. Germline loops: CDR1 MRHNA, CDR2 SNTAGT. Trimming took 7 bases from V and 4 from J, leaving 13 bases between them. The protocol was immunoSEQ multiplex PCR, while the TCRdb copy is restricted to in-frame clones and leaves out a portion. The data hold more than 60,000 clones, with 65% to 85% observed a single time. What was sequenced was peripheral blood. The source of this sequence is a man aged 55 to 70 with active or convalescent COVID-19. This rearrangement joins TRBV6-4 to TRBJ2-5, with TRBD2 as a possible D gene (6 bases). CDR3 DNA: TGTGCCAGCATGCCCCGGGAGCCAGAGACCCAGTACTTC. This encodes CASMPREPETQYF.